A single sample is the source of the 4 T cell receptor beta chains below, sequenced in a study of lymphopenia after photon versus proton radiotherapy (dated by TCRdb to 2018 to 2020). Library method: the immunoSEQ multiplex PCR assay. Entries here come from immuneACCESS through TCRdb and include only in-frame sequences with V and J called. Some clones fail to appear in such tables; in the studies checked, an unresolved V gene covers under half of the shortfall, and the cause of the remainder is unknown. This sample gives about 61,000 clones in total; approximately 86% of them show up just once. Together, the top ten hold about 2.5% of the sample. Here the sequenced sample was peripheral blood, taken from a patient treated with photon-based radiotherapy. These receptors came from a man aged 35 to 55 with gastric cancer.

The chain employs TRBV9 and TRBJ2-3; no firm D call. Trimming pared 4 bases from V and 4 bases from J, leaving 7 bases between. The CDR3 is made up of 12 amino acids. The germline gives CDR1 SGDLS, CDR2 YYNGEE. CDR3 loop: CASSPRSDTQYF. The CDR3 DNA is TGTGCCAGCAGCCCGCGATCAGATACGCAGTATTTT.

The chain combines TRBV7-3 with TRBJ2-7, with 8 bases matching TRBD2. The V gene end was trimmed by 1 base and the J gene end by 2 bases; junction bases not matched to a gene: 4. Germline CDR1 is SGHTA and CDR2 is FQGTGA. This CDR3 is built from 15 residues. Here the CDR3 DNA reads TGTGCCAGCAGCTTAAATCCCGGGGGGGCCTACGAGCAGTACTTC. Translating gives CASSLNPGGAYEQYF.

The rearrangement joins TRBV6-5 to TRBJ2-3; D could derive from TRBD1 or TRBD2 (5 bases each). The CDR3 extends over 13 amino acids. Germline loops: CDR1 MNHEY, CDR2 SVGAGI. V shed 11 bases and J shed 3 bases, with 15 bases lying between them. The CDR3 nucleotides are TGTGCCGTGTGGGGGACCGGTACAGATACGCAGTATTTT. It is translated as CAVWGTGTDTQYF.

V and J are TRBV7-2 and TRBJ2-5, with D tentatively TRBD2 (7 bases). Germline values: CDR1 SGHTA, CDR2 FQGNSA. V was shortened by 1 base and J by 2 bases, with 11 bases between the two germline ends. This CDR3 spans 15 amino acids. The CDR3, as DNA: TGTGCCAGCAGCTTAGAGGGGGGGAGTCAAGAGACCCAGTACTTC. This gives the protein CASSLEGGSQETQYF.